This T cell receptor beta chain comes out of a study of CD8 T cells in ankylosing spondylitis. Study-wide results and limits: For ankylosing spondylitis blood, a TCR beta motif of under 10 highly homologous variants appeared characteristic. Several of the motif variants were reported before in synovial fluid and blood from reactive arthritis.

This clonotype came up a few times. Its antigen is undetermined. Between the trimmed V and J ends, which lost 8 bases and 4 bases, there was a span of 12 bases. Germline V gives CDR1 MNHNY, CDR2 SVGAGI (reference sequence). The CDR3 length is 13 residues. Making use of molecular barcodes, quantitative 5'-RACE generated TCR beta libraries. One entry per CDR3 protein, called by TCRdb with MiXCR from the 5' RACE reads. The sample has about 800,000 distinct CDR3 sequences, approximately 12% seen once. The clonotype was recovered from a male donor with ankylosing spondylitis. Source material: blood, either unsorted or a sorted T cell fraction (not recorded which). V usage is TRBV6-6 and J usage is TRBJ1-5; D gene uncertain. The CDR3 DNA is TGTGCCAGCCGATTAACTGTTAATCAGCCCCAGCATTTT. It is translated as CASRLTVNQPQHF.